The sequence of this T cell receptor beta chain was determined in a study of T cell responses to AZD1222 COVID-19 vaccine. Profiling relied on immunoSEQ multiplex PCR, and the TCRdb table lists in-frame clones only, not all of them. This table holds fewer than 150,000 clones, roughly 93% found once. The sample was peripheral blood, taken on day 0 of AZD1222 vaccination. The source is an adult in good health.

The CDR3 spells CAISERTGGGNTEAFF. DNA for the CDR3: TGTGCCATCAGTGAGCGGACAGGGGGGGGGAACACTGAAGCTTTCTTT. V is TRBV10-3 and J is TRBJ1-1; 10 bases map to TRBD1. From germline, CDR1 is ENHRY and CDR2 SYGVKD. This CDR3 is built from 16 residues. V trimming: 2 bases; J trimming: 1 base; junction bases outside the gene matches: 4.